The rows below give T cell receptor beta chains drawn from one sample of a study of preoperative IRX-2 immunotherapy in early breast cancer. Libraries were prepared by immunoSEQ multiplex PCR; TCRdb keeps only in-frame clonotypes and omits some of them. The table shows about 98,000 clones, with roughly 90% occurring only once. Sequenced material: tumor tissue, taken after IRX-2 immunotherapy. All receptors derive from a human donor with breast cancer. Both conserved end residues are part of each CDR3. A D gene is named only where the DNA matches it firmly. Only some rows state a clone size, as once, few, many or a class for expanded clones.

CDR3nt | CDR3aa | j_gene | abundance | v_gene | d_gene
TGTGCCAGCAGTGAAGTTTTCCCCTACAATGAGCAGTTCTTC | CASSEVFPYNEQFF | TRBJ2-1 | once | TRBV6-7 | NA
TGTGCCAGTAGTAAATTAGCGGGGGTGATGGAGACCCAGTACTTC | CASSKLAGVMETQYF | TRBJ2-5 | NA | TRBV19 | TRBD2
TGCAGCGTCGAAGGACAGGGGGTGGTCGGGGAGCTGTTTTTT | CSVEGQGVVGELFF | TRBJ2-2 | once | TRBV29-1 | TRBD1
TGTGCCAGTAGTGCCGGTAGCGGGATAAGGACAGATACGCAGTATTTT | CASSAGSGIRTDTQYF | TRBJ2-3 | NA | TRBV19 | TRBD2
TGTGCCAGCAGCCCTAAAGGCAACTCTGGAAACACCATATATTTT | CASSPKGNSGNTIYF | TRBJ1-3 | NA | TRBV7-6 | NA
TGTGCCAGCAGACCGACAGGGGGCAATGGAAACACCATATATTTT | CASRPTGGNGNTIYF | TRBJ1-3 | NA | TRBV6-8 | TRBD1
TGTGCCAGCAGTGGGGTGAATTCCGCGGGGCAGCATTTT | CASSGVNSAGQHF | TRBJ1-5 | NA | TRBV6-8 | NA
TGCAGCGTTGAAGGACGCACTGGAAACACCATATATTTT | CSVEGRTGNTIYF | TRBJ1-3 | NA | TRBV29-1 | NA
TGTGCCAGCAGGGGACAGGGAAATACGCAGTATTTT | CASRGQGNTQYF | TRBJ2-3 | NA | TRBV6-8 | TRBD1
TGTGCCACCAGCAGCAAGGAGCCGGGGTTCTATGGCTACACCTTC | CATSSKEPGFYGYTF | TRBJ1-2 | NA | TRBV15 | NA
TGTGCTTCTAAGACAGGGTGGACTGAAGCTTTCTTT | CASKTGWTEAFF | TRBJ1-1 | NA | TRBV19 | TRBD1
TGTGCCAGTAGTATAAACTATAATTCACCCCTCCACTTT | CASSINYNSPLHF | TRBJ1-6 | NA | TRBV19 | NA
TGTGCCAGCAGTGGAGTGACCATTGACTCTGGAAACACCATATATTTT | CASSGVTIDSGNTIYF | TRBJ1-3 | NA | TRBV2 | NA
TGTGCCAGCATTGGACTGGGGGGAAGCTCCTACAATGAGCAGTTCTTC | CASIGLGGSSYNEQFF | TRBJ2-1 | NA | TRBV28 | NA
TGTGCCAGTAGCGAAGGGGGTGAGCAGTTCTTC | CASSEGGEQFF | TRBJ2-1 | NA | TRBV6-4 | NA
TGCGCCAGCAGCTTGGGACAGGGAGGCGCGTACACCATATATTTT | CASSLGQGGAYTIYF | TRBJ1-3 | NA | TRBV5-1 | TRBD1
TGCAGCGCCCGGGAAGACTCTGGAAACACCATATATTTT | CSAREDSGNTIYF | TRBJ1-3 | NA | TRBV29-1 | NA
TGTGCCAGCTCACGCCAGGGGGGGAACAATCAGCCCCAGCATTTT | CASSRQGGNNQPQHF | TRBJ1-5 | NA | TRBV18 | TRBD1
TGTGCCACCGGCACCTTGACAGCTCAAGAGACCCAGTACTTC | CATGTLTAQETQYF | TRBJ2-5 | once | TRBV6-8 | NA
TGTGCCAGCAGCTTTGGGACAGCTGCTGAAAAACTGTTTTTT | CASSFGTAAEKLFF | TRBJ1-4 | NA | TRBV11-3 | TRBD1
TGTGCCAGCTCCCGCGGGAGTAATGAAAAACTGTTTTTT | CASSRGSNEKLFF | TRBJ1-4 | NA | TRBV18 | NA